Following are 30 T cell receptor beta chains from one sample sequenced in a study of blood T cell repertoires in COVID-19 (dated by TCRdb to the early 2020s). The method behind the library was the immunoSEQ multiplex PCR assay. In its TCRdb copy, this immuneACCESS table keeps in-frame sequences only and misses some clones. Where compared with another copy, unresolved V genes explain less than half of these, and the others have no known cause. Counted in this sample were over 25,000 clones; nearly 80% of them appeared once. Of the sample, approximately 40% falls within the top ten clones. The specimen was peripheral blood. The receptors were sampled from a man older than 75 with acute or convalescent COVID-19.

V and J are TRBV10-3 and TRBJ2-2, with 8 bases matching TRBD1. This CDR3 comprises 17 residues. With 4 bases clipped from V and 4 bases from J, the junction kept 11 bases outside the gene matches. Germline CDR1 reads ENHRY; CDR2 reads SYGVKD. The CDR3 reads CAISGRVDRVSTGELFF. The CDR3 DNA follows: TGTGCCATCAGTGGCCGGGTGGACAGGGTGAGCACCGGGGAGCTGTTTTTT.

This clone was counted a few times. V gene TRBV5-1 combines with J gene TRBJ1-4; D is ambiguous. CDR1 SGHRS and CDR2 YFSETQ come from the germline V gene. The CDR3 is made up of 16 amino acids. V lost 0 bases and J 0 bases, leaving 9 bases between the germline ends. CDR3 in amino acids: CASSLVTGATNEKLFF. DNA for the CDR3: TGCGCCAGCAGCTTGGTCACCGGGGCAACTAATGAAAAACTGTTTTTT.

The chain employs TRBV6-5 and TRBJ1-3, with 8 bases that match TRBD1. CDR1 and CDR2 from the germline V gene are MNHEY and SVGAGI. The CDR3 has 14 residues. With V trimmed by 6 bases and J by 4 bases, 5 bases remained unmatched. In DNA, the CDR3 is TGTGCCAGCAGCCCGGGACAGGTCGGAAACACCATATATTTT. Translation: CASSPGQVGNTIYF.

The chain joins TRBV28 to TRBJ2-5; 8 bases align to TRBD1. This CDR3 spans 16 amino acids. CDR1 and CDR2 (germline): MDHEN, SYDVKM. Trimming at V came to 5 bases and at J to 1 base, leaving 9 bases not matched to a gene. CDR3: CASSLRWGTGQETQYF. CDR3 coding DNA: TGTGCCAGCAGTCTTCGGTGGGGGACAGGCCAAGAGACCCAGTACTTC.

The rearrangement links TRBV7-9 to TRBJ2-1; 9 bases map to TRBD2. The CDR3 has 15 residues. With V trimmed by 6 bases and J by 4 bases, 7 bases remained unmatched. CDR1 SEHNR and CDR2 FQNEAQ come from the germline V gene (reference sequence). The CDR3 nucleotides are TGTGCCAGCAGTGTTGGCGGGGGGGTTTACAATGAGCAGTTCTTC. Translation gives CASSVGGGVYNEQFF.

The J gene is TRBJ2-1, the V gene TRBV7-2; TRBD1 is a possible D gene (6 bases). Trimming pared 5 bases from V and 5 bases from J, leaving 22 bases between. The CDR3 consists of 17 residues. Germline values: CDR1 SGHTA, CDR2 FQGNSA. CDR3 amino acids: CASSQATGPSTNNEQFF. For the CDR3, the DNA is TGTGCCAGCAGCCAAGCCACAGGGCCCTCGACAAACAATGAGCAGTTCTTC.

The chain's CDR3 is CASSPRALHGYTF. Written as DNA, the CDR3 is TGTGCCAGCAGTCCCAGGGCTTTGCATGGCTACACCTTC. The chain carries TRBV12-3 or TRBV12-4 and TRBJ1-2; weak D call: TRBD1 (5 bases). With 5 bases removed from V and 6 bases from J, the gap between germline ends came to 13 bases. CDR3 size: 13 residues.

This clone turned up a few times. V usage is TRBV11-1 and J usage is TRBJ2-5; TRBD2 aligns across 11 bases. The junction had 7 bases not matched to a gene; V was cut back by 5 bases and J by 2 bases. Germline CDR1 is SGHAT and CDR2 is FQDESV (reference sequence). The CDR3 extends over 16 amino acids. The CDR3 DNA follows: TGTGCCAGCAGCCAACCCTTAGCGGGGGGGCAAGAGACCCAGTACTTC. Residues: CASSQPLAGGQETQYF.

The chain employs TRBV24-1 and TRBJ1-1; no firm D call. Germline CDR1 KGHDR, CDR2 SFDVKD. The ends were cut back, 4 bases at V and 11 bases at J, with 10 bases in the middle. CDR3 length: 11 residues. The CDR3 sequence is CATSDGIGAFF. DNA of the CDR3: TGTGCCACCAGTGACGGGATTGGGGCTTTCTTT.

V usage is TRBV6-2 or TRBV6-3 and J usage is TRBJ1-4, with 7 nucleotides matching TRBD1. After removal of 4 bases from V and 5 bases from J, the junction contained 10 bases not matched to a gene. The CDR3 is 16 residues long. Germline-derived CDR1 and CDR2 are MNHEY and SVGEGT. CDR3 amino acids: CASSWDPTGKNEKLFF. The CDR3 coding sequence is TGTGCCAGCAGTTGGGACCCGACAGGGAAAAATGAAAAACTGTTTTTT.

This clone came up once. CDR3 sequence: CASSTSSGGWADTQYF. The CDR3 bases are TGTGCCAGCAGCACTTCTAGCGGGGGGTGGGCAGATACGCAGTATTTT. The gene calls are TRBV6-2 or TRBV6-3 and TRBJ2-3; 11 nucleotides align to TRBD2. Trimming took 6 bases from V and 4 from J; bases not matched to a gene: 9. Per germline, CDR1 MNHEY and CDR2 SVGEGT. This CDR3 comprises 16 residues.

V usage is TRBV14 and J usage is TRBJ2-7; 11 bases agree with TRBD1. This CDR3 is built from 15 residues. V shed 4 bases and J 5 bases; nucleotides not matched to a gene: 7. The germline CDR1 and CDR2 sequences are SGHDN and FVKESK. The CDR3: CASSLGTGGRNEQYF. CDR3 sequence (DNA): TGTGCCAGCAGCCTTGGGACAGGGGGAAGAAACGAGCAGTACTTC.

The rearrangement uses TRBV6-2 or TRBV6-3 and TRBJ2-3; 10 bases match TRBD2. CDR1 and CDR2 (germline): MNHEY, SVGEGT. The CDR3 extends over 14 amino acids. J lost 6 bases, V lost 6 bases, and 6 bases had no gene match. Here the CDR3 reads CASSLSGGWDTQYF. CDR3 in DNA: TGTGCCAGCAGCCTTAGCGGGGGGTGGGATACGCAGTATTTT.

This clone has only a few counts. The rearrangement uses TRBV11-2 and TRBJ2-2; D is uncertain. With 1 base removed from V and 7 bases from J, the gap between germline ends came to 4 bases. CDR1 SGHAT and CDR2 FQNNGV come from the germline V gene. This CDR3 is built from 12 residues. The CDR3 bases are TGTGCCAGCAGCTTAGTTATCGGGGAGCTGTTTTTT. Translated, it gives CASSLVIGELFF.

The CDR3 region is CATYEGGEGYTF. The DNA of the CDR3 is TGTGCCACCTACGAGGGAGGGGAAGGCTACACCTTC. The V and J genes are TRBV10-3 and TRBJ1-2; tentative D call: TRBD1 (5 bases). The CDR3 runs 12 residues. V was cut by 10 bases and J by 8 bases, with 17 bases left in between. Germline V gene lookup returns CDR1 ENHRY and CDR2 SYGVKD.

There are many counts of this clone. The gene calls are TRBV6-5 and TRBJ1-1; 9 bases agree with TRBD1. In germline, CDR1 is MNHEY, CDR2 SVGAGI. The CDR3 contains 14 residues. V dropped 6 bases and J dropped 4; count of bases not matched to a gene: 6. The CDR3 DNA follows: TGTGCCAGCAGACCGGGACAGGGCGTCACTGAAGCTTTCTTT. Translating it yields CASRPGQGVTEAFF.

This clone was detected once. The rearrangement joins TRBV5-1 to TRBJ2-6; perhaps TRBD1 as D (6 bases). The V and J ends lost 4 bases and 0 bases respectively, with 20 bases between them. Germline lookup yields CDR1 SGHRS and CDR2 YFSETQ. The CDR3 is made up of 19 amino acids. Written as DNA, the CDR3 is TGCGCCAGCAGCCCCCCCAGACAGGTTCGAAGCTCTGGGGCCAACGTCCTGACTTTC. Translated: CASSPPRQVRSSGANVLTF.

The chain uses TRBV20-1 and TRBJ1-4, with D uncertain. The germline gives CDR1 DFQATT, CDR2 SNEGSKA (reference sequence). The CDR3 runs 13 residues. The V end was cut by 3 bases, the J end by 3 bases, with 8 bases between. This CDR3 reads CSASYGANEKLFF. CDR3 nucleotides: TGCAGTGCTAGTTACGGGGCTAATGAAAAACTGTTTTTT.

V usage is TRBV5-6 and J usage is TRBJ1-2; 11 nucleotides match TRBD1. CDR3 length: 15 residues. J lost 7 bases, V lost 2 bases, and 7 bases had no gene match. Looked up from germline, CDR1 is SGHDT and CDR2 is YYEEEE. The CDR3 nucleotides read TGTGCCAGCAGCTTCCGGACAGGGGGCTTAATTGGCTACACCTTC. The encoded protein is CASSFRTGGLIGYTF.

The chain recombines TRBV7-9 with TRBJ2-7, with 7 bases lining up with TRBD2. J lost 2 bases, V lost 4 bases, and 5 bases had no gene match. Per germline, CDR1 SEHNR and CDR2 FQNEAQ (reference sequence). CDR3 length: 14 amino acids. CDR3 sequence (DNA): TGTGCCAGCAGCTCAGAACTAGCGACCTACGAGCAGTACTTC. Amino acid sequence: CASSSELATYEQYF.

J is TRBJ1-5 and V is TRBV19, with 9 bases that match TRBD1. From germline, CDR1 is LNHDA and CDR2 SQIVND (reference sequence). The V gene end was trimmed by 9 bases and the J gene end by 6 bases; junction bases not matched to a gene: 12. The CDR3 covers 15 residues. CDR3 nucleotide sequence: TGTGCCAGCGACTATCAGGACAGGGGTTCTCAGCCCCAGCATTTT. The encoded protein is CASDYQDRGSQPQHF.

The CDR3 DNA reads TGTGCCAGCAGCCCCGGGACAGGGGGCCAAGAGACCCAGTACTTC. Residues: CASSPGTGGQETQYF. The chain combines TRBV11-2 with TRBJ2-5, with TRBD1 identical over 11 bases. Per the germline V gene, CDR1 is SGHAT and CDR2 is FQNNGV. The CDR3 is made up of 15 amino acids. The V and J ends lost 5 bases and 1 base, in that order; junction bases with no gene match: 3.

The V and J genes are TRBV7-2 and TRBJ2-2; the match to TRBD2 covers 7 bases. Germline loops: CDR1 SGHTA, CDR2 FQGNSA. The CDR3 sequence is 17 residues long. J was trimmed by 0 bases and V by 6 bases; bases with no gene match: 10. Here the CDR3 reads CASRKAGGVANTGELFF. CDR3 DNA: TGTGCCAGCAGAAAAGCTGGGGGGGTGGCGAACACCGGGGAGCTGTTTTTT.

The chain uses TRBV7-2 and TRBJ2-1; tentative D call: TRBD1 (6 bases). CDR3 length: 14 residues. Trimming took off 0 bases at V and 5 bases at J, with 8 bases between the two ends. Germline lookup yields CDR1 SGHTA and CDR2 FQGNSA. CDR3 in amino acids: CASSLARGHNEQFF. Here the CDR3 DNA reads TGTGCCAGCAGCTTAGCCAGGGGCCACAATGAGCAGTTCTTC.

The chain uses TRBV5-3 and TRBJ2-7; possibly TRBD2 for D (5 bases). TRBV5-3 is filed as an ORF, its function uncertain. The CDR3 length is 15 residues. Trimming shortened V by 0 bases and J by 3 bases, and 13 bases separated the two germline ends. The CDR3 coding sequence is TGTGCCAGAAGCTTGGATCTCGAGGAGGACTACGAGCAGTACTTC. It encodes CARSLDLEEDYEQYF.

This clone came up a few times. V gene TRBV10-1 combines with J gene TRBJ2-2, with a tentative D call TRBD2 (6 bases). Between the trimmed V and J ends, which lost 0 bases and 1 base, there was a span of 9 bases. Germline CDR1 reads WNHNN; CDR2 reads SYGVQD (reference sequence). The CDR3 has 16 residues. The CDR3 nucleotides read TGCGCCAGCAGTGAGTCTGGGGGGTGGAACACCGGGGAGCTGTTTTTT. Its protein product is CASSESGGWNTGELFF.

The rearrangement links TRBV11-2 to TRBJ2-7; TRBD1 matches 10 bases. The junction had 2 bases not matched to a gene; V was cut back by 2 bases and J by 1 base. CDR1 and CDR2 (germline): SGHAT, FQNNGV. CDR3 length: 15 amino acids. The CDR3 DNA reads as TGTGCCAGCAGCTTATGGGACAGGGGTTCCTACGAGCAGTACTTC. It translates to CASSLWDRGSYEQYF. Using reference TRBV11-2 and TRBJ2-7 for the parts outside the CDR3, the full variable domain is EAGVAQSPRYKIIEKRQSVAFWCNPISGHATLYWYQQILGQGPKLLIQFQNNGVVDDSQLPKDRFSAERLKGVDSTLKIQPAKLEDSAVYLCASSLWDRGSYEQYFGPGTRLTVT.

The chain joins TRBV29-1 to TRBJ1-1, with D possibly matching TRBD1 (5 bases). Trimming pared 5 bases from V and 0 bases from J, leaving 10 bases between. This CDR3 comprises 13 residues. Per the germline V gene, CDR1 is SQVTM and CDR2 is ANQGSEA. In DNA form, the CDR3 reads TGCAGCGTTCGCAGGGCAGTGAACACTGAAGCTTTCTTT. Amino acid sequence: CSVRRAVNTEAFF.

The chain combines TRBV2 with TRBJ1-1, with 8 bases fitting TRBD1. The CDR3 loop spans 15 amino acids. The ends lost 4 bases at V and 4 bases at J; junction bases unmatched: 8. Germline CDR1 reads SNHLY; CDR2 reads FYNNEI. CDR3 residues: CASSAGQGGATEAFF. CDR3 DNA: TGTGCCAGCAGTGCAGGACAGGGAGGGGCCACTGAAGCTTTCTTT.

The chain couples TRBV6-5 to TRBJ2-1, with D perhaps TRBD1 (5 bases). Germline lookup yields CDR1 MNHEY and CDR2 SVGAGI. This CDR3 is built from 13 residues. The germline V and J ends were trimmed by 7 bases and 12 bases, with 19 bases remaining between them. CDR3 protein: CASNPPGQELQFF. DNA for the CDR3: TGTGCCAGCAATCCCCCAGGGCAGGAACTGCAGTTCTTC.